Listed below are T cell receptor beta chains from one sample, sequenced in a study of T-cell reconstitution after alpha-beta-depleted transplantation in children. Each CDR3 protein gets one entry after TCRdb re-called the PCR reads with MiXCR. The sample consists of about a million distinct CDR3 sequences, about 29% of them appearing once. This material consisted of PBMCs, mostly from graft donor cells, taken 360 days after TCRalphabeta/CD19-depleted stem cell transplant. The receptors were gathered from a boy under two years old who had a stem cell transplant for SCID, so the T cells may come from the graft donor. The conserved cysteine and the conserved F or W are not part of the CDR3 here. Part of the rows lack a size; the others show once, few, many or a class for expanded clones.

SVDSGWGVGEQF | TRBV29-1 | few
AWSVISSYNEQF | TRBV30 | few
ASRITGGEYNEQF | TRBV12-3/TRBV12-4 | .
SVTRDGYTEAF | TRBV29-1 | few
ASSWGLGDTQY | TRBV7-9 | .
ASSPRGAPNTEAF | TRBV6-1 | few
AISESRDRSNQPQH | TRBV10-3 | .
ASSFVRYNEQF | TRBV5-1 | .
ASRGSGGPNTGELF | TRBV6-1 | .
SSKAGFETQY | TRBV20-1 | few
SAPLAGGLYEQY | TRBV20-1 | few
ASSLSHGRNTGELF | TRBV7-6 | .
SARASGEAF | TRBV20-1 | few
ASSRQGGWTEAF | TRBV5-1 | .
ASSFNGDEKLF | TRBV5-1 | .
ASSPQFVQY | TRBV11-2 | .
ASSQMGLAVNEQF | TRBV19 | .
ASKETSGAGVQF | TRBV2 | .
ASSLLTGANTEAF | TRBV5-1 | few
ASSTSGRYGYT | TRBV14 | .
ASSFSTSYNEQF | TRBV5-1 | .
ASRRDGNEKLF | TRBV7-9 | few
ASSQEGVQGMD | TRBV4-1 | .
ASSYRTGGLPPPSTDTQY | TRBV5-1 | few
ASSSDRGHGEQF | TRBV7-2 | few
SDRRGIGETQY | TRBV20-1 | .
ASSSPRTASTGELF | TRBV28 | few
ASSPSGPGRYSNQPQH | TRBV6-5 | .
ASNTNTEAF | TRBV25-1 | .
ASSPYPLDTQY | TRBV9 | few
ASVPRPLGDTQY | TRBV27 | .
SVTLAGGPYNEQF | TRBV29-1 | .
ASSFRAMNTEAF | TRBV12-3/TRBV12-4 | many
ATSRDRAGGYNEQF | TRBV15 | .
ASTHWGSEAF | TRBV12-3/TRBV12-4 | .
ASSDGQVSNQPQH | TRBV12-3/TRBV12-4 | few
ASSLGRQGTPSGNTIY | TRBV5-1 | few
ASSSGVRADTQY | TRBV27 | .
ASSLVPGQASGELF | TRBV5-1 | .
AISGDQETQY | TRBV10-3 | .
ASSEGRGPMNTEAF | TRBV6-1 | .
ASSPSRDPAVYGYT | TRBV6-1 | few
ASSQDGRTSGTDTQY | TRBV4-1 | .
ASSQGNEGSNTGELF | TRBV4-2 | .
SAPLRGLGIHKNIQY | TRBV20-1 | .
ASSSRPRQSVVEQY | TRBV5-1 | few
ASSKGRREGGETQY | TRBV21-1 | .
ASSWVTGELF | TRBV27 | .
ASSYQLAGHKYNEQF | TRBV6-5 | few
ASSTQGIGSYEQY | TRBV5-1 | .
SASTGQGAETQY | TRBV20-1 | .
ASSSSQASGGDEQF | TRBV4-1 | .
ASSHFVEGAREQY | TRBV12-3/TRBV12-4 | .
SVSRTEAF | TRBV29-1 | .
ASSRQGESSGNEQF | TRBV2 | few
ASSLNRSNQPQH | TRBV28 | .